This paragraph covers one TCR beta chain sequence. Its antigen is unknown. The record has no base qualities; no much larger clone is one base away. The data belong to a study of blood T cell repertoires in COVID-19 (dated by TCRdb to 2019 to 2021). As for the study more broadly: Samples from collaborators originated in the United States, Italy and Spain and spanned both the acute and convalescent phases of COVID-19. The prospective study material was composed of cDNA or gDNA derived from T cells, B-cell-depleted T cells, or PBMCs. Subjects who had been exposed to COVID-19, were actively infected with it, or had recovered from it provided the deeply sampled blood TCRbeta repertoires that made up the dataset. The repertoires were released in a freely available public database intended as a resource for research on the immune response to SARS-CoV-2. The samples were drawn from the first 160 participants of the ongoing ImmuneRACE study and from 1,254 subjects provided by 6 global collaborators. Sample metadata almost always included a de-identified subject ID, COVID-19 status, age in years and sex. Where HLA class I and class II types were available, the types were taken from metadata supplied by the sample provider, not from assay-based typing.

TCRbeta CDR3 regions were amplified from genomic DNA by means of the immunoSEQ Assay, a bias-controlled multiplex PCR. The published analysis was carried out like this. The number of nucleated cells in each sample was estimated from the amplification of reference gene primers within the assay. Sequence reads were collapsed and filtered to measure the absolute abundance of every unique TCRbeta CDR3 rearrangement. Productive Simpson clonality was computed per sample as the square root of Simpson's diversity index over productive rearrangements. TCRdb retrieved this table from immuneACCESS and kept in-frame rearrangements only. Not all clones are present; in checked studies, unresolved V genes account for under half, and no reason is known for the remainder. That table gives V, J and clone size, and the DNA gave D and trimming. This sample has 50,000 to 60,000 clones in its table, and approximately 82% of those were observed once. The ten biggest clones cover over 5.5% of the sample.

What the study reported, not specific to this receptor: Clinical and demographic metadata were provided uncurated, with the amount varying by source and participant.

Each collaborating institution followed its own protocols to collect whole blood in K2EDTA tubes. For TCRbeta analysis, collaborators shipped samples as frozen whole blood, isolated PBMCs, or DNA extracted from either of those sample types. The CDR3 sequence holds 15 residues, the cysteine and phenylalanine included. The only DNA kept is the CDR3, 45 bases in frame from the first base. CDR1 and CDR2, per the germline V gene, are SGHNT and YENEEA. Germline trimming amounts to 4 bases on V and 4 bases on J, with 5 as the count of junction bases outside the gene matches. Sequences were obtained from peripheral blood. In this chain, TRBV11-3 is recombined with TRBJ2-3, and 10 bases in between align with TRBD2. This clonotype was sampled from a human donor in a cohort sampled during active or convalescent COVID-19. The CDR3 sequence is CASSSSGGAADTQYF. The sequence in DNA is TGTGCCAGCAGCTCCAGCGGGGGGGCGGCAGATACGCAGTATTTT.